The 11 T cell receptor beta chains below all came from one sample that was sequenced in a study of siplizumab effects on memory and regulatory T cells. TCRdb's copy holds only in-frame clones and misses some; the assay was immunoSEQ multiplex PCR. The data hold about 120,000 clones, with roughly 95% observed a single time. Material: non-Treg CD4+ T cells sorted from blood. Source of these receptors: a human donor in good health.

CDR3 sequence (DNA): TGTGCCAGCAGCTTATGGGACATCGCTAGCAATCAGCCCCAGCATTTT. Encoded protein: CASSLWDIASNQPQHF. The chain uses TRBV7-2 and TRBJ1-5, with D possibly matching TRBD1 (6 bases). CDR3 length: 16 residues. CDR1 SGHTA and CDR2 FQGNSA come from the germline V gene. Trimming left V 2 bases short and J 0 bases short, with 11 bases between.

J is TRBJ2-1 and V is TRBV7-2, with D perhaps matching TRBD2 (5 bases). The CDR3 covers 16 residues. V was trimmed by 5 bases and J by 3 bases, leaving 17 bases between them. Looked up from germline, CDR1 is SGHTA and CDR2 is FQGNSA. CDR3 protein: CASSQLATNVYNEQFF. The CDR3 DNA reads as TGTGCCAGCAGCCAATTAGCGACCAACGTCTACAATGAGCAGTTCTTC. The full variable domain, in which reference TRBV7-2 and TRBJ2-1 provide the parts outside the CDR3, is GAGVSQSPSNKVTEKGKDVELRCDPISGHTALYWYRQSLGQGLEFLIYFQGNSAPDKSGLPSDRFSAERTGGSVSTLTIQRTQQEDSAVYLCASSQLATNVYNEQFFGPGTRLTVL.

The chain uses TRBV5-4 and TRBJ2-1; 7 positions match TRBD2. Germline CDR1 and CDR2: SGHNT and YYREEE (reference sequence). V shed 4 bases and J 9 bases; nucleotides not matched to a gene: 7. The CDR3 contains 13 residues. CDR3 sequence (DNA): TGTGCCAGCAGCCGCGGACTAGTAGGTGAGCAGTTCTTC. The encoded protein is CASSRGLVGEQFF.

The chain joins TRBV5-1 to TRBJ2-3; 12 nucleotides align to TRBD2. The J segment lost 8 bases and the V segment lost 4 bases, leaving 8 bases of the junction unmatched. The CDR3 has 15 residues. Looked up from germline, CDR1 is SGHRS and CDR2 is YFSETQ. CDR3 coding DNA: TGCGCCAGCAGCCCTAGCGGGGGGGCCGCGGGTACGCAGTATTTT. Amino acid sequence: CASSPSGGAAGTQYF.

The chain links TRBV28 to TRBJ1-2; D is undetermined. CDR3 size: 13 residues. V dropped 6 bases and J dropped 4 bases, with 12 bases sitting between them. Germline V gene data show CDR1 as MDHEN and CDR2 as SYDVKM. CDR3 DNA: TGTGCCAGCAGCCCTAGAGGTGGCTATGGCTACACCTTC. Protein product: CASSPRGGYGYTF.

This clone was counted only a few times. The genes are TRBV19 and TRBJ1-2, with 10 bases identical to TRBD1. The V gene's germline CDR1 is LNHDA and CDR2 SQIVND (reference sequence). This CDR3 is built from 13 residues. V lost 5 bases, J lost 5 bases, and 2 bases stayed unmatched. The CDR3 DNA is TGTGCCAGTAGTCGACAGGGGGCATATGGCTACACCTTC. This translates into CASSRQGAYGYTF.

The V and J genes are TRBV2 and TRBJ1-6, with no clear D. CDR1 SNHLY and CDR2 FYNNEI come from the germline V gene. The CDR3 runs to 18 residues. V lost 5 bases and J lost 9, with 26 bases in between. CDR3 region: CASSSQIPNQIHGSPLHF. The CDR3 DNA is TGTGCCAGCAGTAGTCAGATCCCCAACCAGATTCACGGTTCACCCCTCCACTTT.

The V gene is TRBV18, the J gene TRBJ1-2; possibly TRBD1 for D (5 bases). V dropped 5 bases and J dropped 1 base, with 11 bases sitting between them. CDR3 length: 14 residues. Looked up from germline, CDR1 is KGHSH and CDR2 is LQKENI. Here the CDR3 reads CASSNRIGNYGYTF. The CDR3, as DNA: TGTGCCAGCTCAAACAGGATAGGTAACTATGGCTACACCTTC.

The CDR3 region is CASSGRFDGYTF. DNA of the CDR3: TGTGCCAGCAGCGGGAGATTCGATGGCTACACCTTC. The chain carries TRBV7-3 and TRBJ1-2; D unclear. Trimming took 5 bases from V and 6 from J, leaving 10 bases between them. CDR3 length: 12 residues. The germline V gene has CDR1 SGHTA and CDR2 FQGTGA.

The chain has TRBV7-9 and TRBJ2-7, with 9 nucleotides matching TRBD1. From germline, CDR1 is SEHNR and CDR2 FQNEAQ (reference sequence). J gave up 6 bases and V 4 bases, and 1 base lay outside the gene matches. CDR3 size: 12 residues. CDR3 residues: CASSSTGGEQYF. CDR3 in DNA: TGTGCCAGCAGCTCGACAGGGGGCGAGCAGTACTTC.

This chain joins TRBV2 and TRBJ2-1; D is unclear. CDR1 and CDR2 (germline): SNHLY, FYNNEI. The V end lost 7 bases, the J end lost 4 bases, and 8 bases lay between the germline ends. This CDR3 has 12 amino acids. The CDR3 region has the DNA TGTGCCAGCACCCCCGGTTACAATGAGCAGTTCTTC. It is translated as CASTPGYNEQFF.